Sequencing of this TCR beta chain was carried out in a study of blood T cell repertoires in COVID-19. The repertoire was sequenced with immunoSEQ multiplex PCR; TCRdb's copy has only in-frame clones and lacks some. Here the sample spans some 200,000 clones, 86% being singletons. With 3 bases clipped from V and 6 bases from J, the junction kept 5 bases outside the gene matches. This CDR3 contains 17 residues. The germline CDR1 and CDR2 sequences are SGDLS and YYNGEE. J is TRBJ2-2 and V is TRBV9; 16 bases are a match to TRBD2. Source material: PBMCs or T cells enriched from blood (not recorded which). The sequence was collected from a woman between 45 and 60 years old in a cohort exposed to, infected with or recovered from COVID-19 (not recorded which). The CDR3 here is CASSAGLAGGRSGELFF. The DNA of the CDR3 is TGTGCCAGCAGCGCGGGACTAGCGGGGGGGCGGTCCGGGGAGCTGTTTTTT.